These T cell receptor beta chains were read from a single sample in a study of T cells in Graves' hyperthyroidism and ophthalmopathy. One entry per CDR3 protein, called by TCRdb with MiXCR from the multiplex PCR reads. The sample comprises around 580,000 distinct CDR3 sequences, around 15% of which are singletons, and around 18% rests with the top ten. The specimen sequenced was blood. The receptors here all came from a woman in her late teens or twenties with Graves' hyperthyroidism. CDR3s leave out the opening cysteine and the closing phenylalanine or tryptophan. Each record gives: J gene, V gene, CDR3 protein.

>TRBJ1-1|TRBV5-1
ASSLDSGLIGNGTEAF
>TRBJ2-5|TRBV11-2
ASSLGSGAGGMFTETQY
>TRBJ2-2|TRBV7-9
ASSFPGGAGTGELF
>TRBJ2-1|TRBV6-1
ASSTGTRSYNEQF
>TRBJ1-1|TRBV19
ASSIVGGLENTEAF
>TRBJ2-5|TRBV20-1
SATPPLAGMETQY
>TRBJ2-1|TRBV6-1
ASSVSGGAYNEQF
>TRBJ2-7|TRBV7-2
ASSFSTGSSYEQY
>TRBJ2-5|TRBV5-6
ASSSGPEETQY
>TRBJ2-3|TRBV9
ASSARIVSDTQY
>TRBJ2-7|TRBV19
ASSILAGDDEQY
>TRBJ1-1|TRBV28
ASSLVTGSTEAF
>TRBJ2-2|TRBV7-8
ASSLQGGGTGELF
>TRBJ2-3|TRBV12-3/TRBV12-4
ASRPGSPTDTQY
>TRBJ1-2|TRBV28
ASSPPDRAHGYT
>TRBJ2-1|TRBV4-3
ASSQGDGGARNEQF
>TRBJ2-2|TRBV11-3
ASRRTVGPAGELF
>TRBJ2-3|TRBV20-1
SARGTTSTDTQY
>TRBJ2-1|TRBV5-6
ASGPGGDNEQF
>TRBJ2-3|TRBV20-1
SAIRAAGGDTQY
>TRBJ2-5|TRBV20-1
SARDRSGGPGSY
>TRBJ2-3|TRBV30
AWRLWGGTDTQY
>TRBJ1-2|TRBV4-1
ASSPIPGRDYGYT
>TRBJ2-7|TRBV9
ASSVEPSMDDEQY
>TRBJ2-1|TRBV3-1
ASSQVRLSSYNEQF
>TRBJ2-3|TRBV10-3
AISESGTLRTDTQY
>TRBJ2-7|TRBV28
ASSFGLVDEQY
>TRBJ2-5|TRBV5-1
ASNEAGKETQY
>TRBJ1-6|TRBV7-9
ASSLYGGLENNSPLH
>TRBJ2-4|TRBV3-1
ASSQAGVFDWGGKNIQY
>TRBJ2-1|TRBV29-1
SVGGTSGRNDNEQF
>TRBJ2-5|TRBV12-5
ASGLGGDQETQY
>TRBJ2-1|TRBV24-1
ATSSRDRGRHNEQF
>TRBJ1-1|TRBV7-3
ASTHPDRLNTEAF
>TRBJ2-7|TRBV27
ASSLSPAGGLPYEQY
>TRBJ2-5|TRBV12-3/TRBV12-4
ASSPSGSWGTQY
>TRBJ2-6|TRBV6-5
ASSFAASGANVLT
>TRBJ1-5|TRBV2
ASSAEKNQPQH
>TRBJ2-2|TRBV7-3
ASSLWAGSTTGELF
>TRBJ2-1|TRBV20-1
SARATSGGDYNEQF
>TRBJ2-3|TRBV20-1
SAGLNGTDTQY
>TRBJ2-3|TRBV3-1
ASSRRVAVRTDTQY
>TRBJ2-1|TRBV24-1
ATSDPTSRKPYNEQF
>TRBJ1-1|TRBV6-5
ASSYSGGQWNTEAF
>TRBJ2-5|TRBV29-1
SVVSLYHETQY